One T cell receptor (beta chain) is described in this entry. This sample stems from a study of CD8 T cells in ankylosing spondylitis. V was cut by 3 bases and J by 8 bases, with 8 bases left in between. Germline lookup yields CDR1 LGHNA and CDR2 YNFKEQ. This CDR3 spans 13 amino acids. MiXCR, run by TCRdb on the 5' RACE reads, gives a single entry per CDR3 protein. The sample lists 300,000 to 400,000 distinct CDR3 sequences, 11% occurring once. The chain recombines TRBV4-2 with TRBJ1-6; tentatively, D is TRBD1 (5 bases). Sequenced input: blood, either unsorted or a sorted T cell fraction (not recorded which). The receptor was isolated from a female donor with ankylosing spondylitis or in good health (not recorded which). CDR3 region: CASSQTRDSPLHF. The CDR3 DNA follows: TGTGCCAGCAGCCAGACCAGGGATTCACCCCTCCACTTT.